Shown below are 31 T cell receptor beta chains from a single sample sequenced in a study of human T cells and chemical hapten exposure. TCRdb passed the 5' RACE reads through MiXCR, listing each CDR3 protein once. Of around 140,000 distinct CDR3 sequences in the sample, about 4.3% are singletons; the top ten hold 1.2% to 1.5%. The authors extracted total RNA from unfractionated whole blood. The receptor set was obtained from a female donor in good health.

The chain has TRBV7-8 and TRBJ2-3; no clear D gene. Germline loops: CDR1 SGHVS, CDR2 FQNEAQ. The CDR3 spans 15 residues. V gave up 2 bases and J gave up 0 bases, with 9 bases separating them. The CDR3, as DNA: TGTGCCAGCAGCTTACGGGCTGCTAGCACAGATACGCAGTATTTT. This codes for CASSLRAASTDTQYF.

This clonotype was observed at least ten times. The chain links TRBV28 to TRBJ2-5; possible D gene TRBD1, 6 bases. The germline V and J ends were trimmed by 4 bases and 4 bases, with 13 bases remaining between them. CDR1 and CDR2 (germline): MDHEN, SYDVKM. The CDR3 sequence is 14 residues long. CDR3 residues: CASSYPNRVETQYF. The CDR3 DNA reads TGTGCCAGCAGTTACCCCAACAGGGTAGAGACCCAGTACTTC.

This clonotype occurred many times. This sequence joins TRBV12-3 or TRBV12-4 and TRBJ2-3; 9 bases fit TRBD1. V shed 6 bases and J 4 bases; nucleotides not matched to a gene: 8. This CDR3 is built from 15 residues. The DNA for the CDR3 is TGTGCCAGCAGGCCCGGGACAGGGCGCGCAGATACGCAGTATTTT. Translation gives CASRPGTGRADTQYF.

The table lists this clonotype with many counts. The V and J genes are TRBV6-2 or TRBV6-3 and TRBJ2-1; D is possibly TRBD1 (5 bases). CDR1 MNHEY and CDR2 SVGEGT come from the germline V gene. This CDR3 has 13 residues. Trimming pared 0 bases from V and 12 bases from J, leaving 12 bases between. The CDR3 DNA sequence: TGTGCCAGCAGTTACTCGGACACTCTGGGGCAGTTCTTC. Protein: CASSYSDTLGQFF.

There are a few counts of this clonotype. V usage is TRBV4-2 and J usage is TRBJ2-7, with TRBD1 matching 7 bases. This CDR3 is 15 amino acids long. With 4 bases clipped from V and 3 bases from J, the junction kept 9 bases outside the gene matches. Germline CDR1 reads LGHNA; CDR2 reads YNFKEQ. CDR3 nucleotides: TGTGCCAGCAGCCCCGGCACCAGGGGGTACTACGAGCAGTACTTC. Protein sequence: CASSPGTRGYYEQYF.

The table lists this clonotype with many counts. V usage is TRBV10-3 and J usage is TRBJ2-2; 9 positions agree with TRBD1. The junction had 6 bases not matched to a gene; V was cut back by 5 bases and J by 2 bases. CDR1 and CDR2 (germline): ENHRY, SYGVKD. The CDR3 loop spans 16 amino acids. CDR3 amino acids: CAISKPGQGNTGELFF. As DNA, the CDR3 is TGTGCCATCAGTAAGCCGGGACAGGGAAACACCGGGGAGCTGTTTTTT.

This clonotype was counted only a few times. The chain joins TRBV7-8 to TRBJ2-2; TRBD1 might be the D (5 bases). Trimming removed 1 base from V and 6 bases from J, with 12 bases in between. The CDR3 covers 15 residues. The germline gives CDR1 SGHVS, CDR2 FQNEAQ. CDR3 loop: CASSLVRQFAGELFF. DNA for the CDR3: TGTGCCAGCAGCTTAGTTCGACAGTTTGCCGGGGAGCTGTTTTTT.

This clonotype was seen at least ten times. The genes are TRBV7-2 and TRBJ1-2; unclear D gene. Trimming took off 2 bases at V and 2 bases at J, with 9 bases between the two ends. The CDR3 contains 14 residues. CDR1 is SGHTA and CDR2 is FQGNSA in the germline V gene. This CDR3 reads CASSLRTGNYGYTF. As DNA, the CDR3 is TGTGCCAGCAGCTTAAGGACGGGAAACTATGGCTACACCTTC.

The genes are TRBV2 and TRBJ2-1; D is uncertain. The germline V gene has CDR1 SNHLY and CDR2 FYNNEI. This CDR3 spans 15 amino acids. Trimming removed 4 bases at V and 0 bases at J, with 10 bases between. This CDR3 reads CASSAKVSSYNEQFF. CDR3 nucleotide sequence: TGTGCCAGCAGTGCCAAGGTTAGCTCCTACAATGAGCAGTTCTTC.

This clonotype was seen at least ten times. V and J are TRBV6-1 and TRBJ1-5; 10 bases line up with TRBD1. V shed 5 bases, J shed 7 bases, and the junction held 8 bases outside the gene matches. The CDR3 runs to 15 residues. From germline, CDR1 is MNHNS and CDR2 SASEGT. The DNA for the CDR3 is TGTGCCAGCAGTATGACAGGGGGCTACGGACAGCCCCAGCATTTT. This sequence encodes CASSMTGGYGQPQHF.

This clonotype was counted at least ten times. The V gene is TRBV30, the J gene TRBJ2-7; D remains ambiguous. Deletions cut 0 bases from V and 3 bases from J, with 12 bases between. The CDR3 loop spans 14 amino acids. Germline lookup yields CDR1 GTSNPN and CDR2 SVGIG (reference sequence). DNA for the CDR3: TGTGCCTGGAGTGTACGGTTCAGTTACTACGAGCAGTACTTC. Its protein is CAWSVRFSYYEQYF.

In its sample, this clonotype was seen many times. This chain links TRBV4-1 with TRBJ2-3; D is uncertain. Looked up from germline, CDR1 is MGHRA and CDR2 is YSYEKL. V shed 0 bases and J shed 2 bases, with 9 bases lying between them. This CDR3 has 15 residues. CDR3: CASSQDEYSTDTQYF. DNA for the CDR3: TGCGCCAGCAGCCAAGATGAGTACTCCACAGATACGCAGTATTTT.

This clonotype came up a few times. The chain is built from TRBV7-2 and TRBJ2-5; the match to TRBD2 covers 7 bases. CDR3 length: 14 amino acids. The V gene's germline CDR1 is SGHTA and CDR2 FQGNSA. V dropped 5 bases and J dropped 3; count of bases not matched to a gene: 6. The CDR3 here is CASSGGGGKETQYF. CDR3 in DNA: TGTGCCAGCAGCGGGGGGGGAGGGAAAGAGACCCAGTACTTC.

This clonotype was counted between two and nine times. The CDR3 nucleotides are TGTGCCAGCAGTTCCGGCTATAGCAATCAGCCCCAGCATTTT. It yields the protein CASSSGYSNQPQHF. V usage is TRBV28 and J usage is TRBJ1-5; no definite D call. The CDR3 runs to 14 residues. Trimming took off 4 bases at V and 0 bases at J, with 7 bases between the two ends. Germline CDR1 is MDHEN and CDR2 is SYDVKM. The full variable domain, completed using reference TRBV28 and TRBJ1-5, is DVKVTQSSRYLVKRTGEKVFLECVQDMDHENMFWYRQDPGLGLRLIYFSYDVKMKEKGDIPEGYSVSREKKERFSLILESASTNQTSMYLCASSSGYSNQPQHFGDGTRLSIL.

This clonotype showed up many times. One end of the junction is discordant with germline, which a read error may explain. The genes are TRBV7-2 and TRBJ2-4; D is undetermined. Germline values: CDR1 SGHTA, CDR2 FQGNSA. CDR3 length: 8 residues. CDR3 loop: CASSSPLF. The CDR3 DNA follows: TGTGCCAGCAGCTCGCCCCTCTTC.

This clonotype was counted only a few times. The J gene is TRBJ2-1, the V gene TRBV28; D possibly corresponds to TRBD1 (5 bases). CDR3 length: 15 amino acids. V lost 6 bases and J 8 bases, leaving 20 bases between the germline ends. Germline V gene lookup returns CDR1 MDHEN and CDR2 SYDVKM. CDR3 nucleotides: TGTGCCAGCAGGGAGACAGTCCTCTATGCCTATGAGCAGTTCTTC. Translating it yields CASRETVLYAYEQFF.

This clonotype came up many times. This chain uses TRBV13 with TRBJ2-4; 9 bases align to TRBD1. The CDR3 is 16 residues long. Trimming cost V 6 bases and J 2 bases; bases outside gene matches: 8. Germline values: CDR1 PRHDT, CDR2 FYEKMQ (reference sequence). CDR3 sequence reads: CASSYRDRVTKNIQYF. The CDR3 nucleotides read TGTGCCAGCAGTTACCGGGACAGGGTAACCAAAAACATTCAGTACTTC.

V gene TRBV7-2 combines with J gene TRBJ1-2, with 7 bases aligning to TRBD1. After removal of 5 bases from V and 4 bases from J, the junction contained 10 bases not matched to a gene. CDR1 SGHTA and CDR2 FQGNSA come from the germline V gene. The CDR3 loop spans 15 amino acids. This CDR3 is CASSAPGQRFYGYTF. CDR3 coding DNA: TGTGCCAGCAGCGCTCCGGGACAGCGCTTCTATGGCTACACCTTC.

This clonotype was seen ten or more times. The genes are TRBV18 and TRBJ1-2; D call uncertain. Per the germline V gene, CDR1 is KGHSH and CDR2 is LQKENI. The V and J ends lost 3 bases and 0 bases respectively, with 11 bases between them. CDR3 size: 15 residues. The CDR3 bases are TGTGCCAGCTCACCGAGGACGGAGGCTAACTATGGCTACACCTTC. It is translated as CASSPRTEANYGYTF.

Only a few counts were recorded for this clonotype. The chain couples TRBV27 to TRBJ2-5; 13 bases are a match to TRBD2. Trimming took 4 bases from V and 5 from J; bases not matched to a gene: 7. Germline CDR1 is MNHEY and CDR2 is SMNVEV (reference sequence). CDR3 length: 16 amino acids. CDR3: CASSSRLAGGMETQYF. The CDR3 region has the DNA TGTGCCAGCAGTTCTCGACTAGCGGGGGGCATGGAGACCCAGTACTTC.

This clonotype was recorded many times. The chain is built from TRBV2 and TRBJ2-1, with D possibly being TRBD1 or TRBD2 (5 bases each). The CDR3 is 16 amino acids. Germline CDR1 and CDR2: SNHLY and FYNNEI. Deletions cut 5 bases from V and 9 bases from J, with 23 bases between. The CDR3 here is CASSPSRGTEGREQFF. The CDR3 region has the DNA TGTGCCAGCAGTCCATCCCGAGGAACCGAGGGGCGTGAGCAGTTCTTC.

This clonotype was detected many times. V is TRBV6-5 and J is TRBJ1-6; D gene uncertain. V was clipped by 6 bases and J by 7 bases, with 13 bases between them. The CDR3 is 14 amino acids. Germline CDR1 MNHEY, CDR2 SVGAGI. The CDR3 DNA is TGTGCCAGCAGAAGTCCGGGTGACAATTCACCCCTCCACTTT. Amino acids: CASRSPGDNSPLHF.

This clonotype was recorded once. This may arise from a read error, as a much more abundant clone is one base away. For the CDR3, the DNA is TGTGCCAGCAAAAGGGCGGGAGGCACAGATACGCAGAATTTT. It is translated as CASKRAGGTDTQNF. The genes are TRBV6-5 and TRBJ2-3, with 8 bases matching TRBD2. This CDR3 has 14 residues. CDR1 is MNHEY and CDR2 is SVGAGI in the germline V gene.

This clonotype was counted many times. The gene calls are TRBV6-2 or TRBV6-3 and TRBJ2-5; 8 bases line up with TRBD2. In germline, CDR1 is MNHEY, CDR2 SVGEGT. The J segment lost 2 bases and the V segment lost 2 bases, leaving 7 bases of the junction unmatched. The CDR3 length is 16 residues. CDR3 bases: TGTGCCAGCAGTTACATCAGCGGGGGACCTCAAGAGACCCAGTACTTC. As protein: CASSYISGGPQETQYF.

This clonotype was seen ten or more times. The chain uses TRBV20-1 and TRBJ1-2, with D perhaps matching TRBD1 (5 bases). CDR1 is DFQATT and CDR2 is SNEGSKA in the germline V gene (reference sequence). CDR3 length equals 15 residues. The V end lost 0 bases, the J end lost 6 bases, and 17 bases lay between the germline ends. The CDR3 bases are TGCAGTGCTAGAGATTCGGAAAGGGGTGGGAATGGCTACACCTTC. This codes for CSARDSERGGNGYTF.

This clonotype was counted at least ten times. This CDR3 is CASSLGDRNYGYTF. DNA for the CDR3: TGCGCCAGCAGCTTGGGGGACCGTAACTATGGCTACACCTTC. The chain uses TRBV5-1 and TRBJ1-2; possible D gene TRBD1, 5 bases. V was shortened by 0 bases and J by 1 base, with 7 bases between the two germline ends. The CDR3 has 14 residues. Germline V CDR1 and CDR2: SGHRS, YFSETQ.

The chain carries TRBV20-1 and TRBJ2-1; no reliable D call. CDR1 and CDR2 from the germline V gene are DFQATT and SNEGSKA (reference sequence). The CDR3 is 13 residues long. Between the trimmed V and J ends, which lost 5 bases and 9 bases, there was a span of 17 bases. In DNA, the CDR3 is TGCAGTGCTCCCTCCCTAGGTCTAAGTGAGCAGTTCTTC. The encoded protein is CSAPSLGLSEQFF.

This clonotype was recorded once. This chain connects TRBV29-1 to TRBJ2-7; 8 nucleotides line up with TRBD1. The CDR3 extends over 12 amino acids. CDR1 and CDR2 (germline): SQVTM, ANQGSEA. Unmatched junction bases numbered 7, after V lost 7 bases and J lost 5 bases. For the CDR3, the DNA is TGCAGCGCCGGACAGGGCTACGACGAGCAGTACTTC. Residues: CSAGQGYDEQYF.

The rearrangement uses TRBV18 and TRBJ2-7; perhaps D is TRBD1 or TRBD2 (6 bases each). Trimming removed 0 bases from V and 5 bases from J, with 17 bases in between. Germline values: CDR1 KGHSH, CDR2 LQKENI. This CDR3 has 16 amino acids. The CDR3 protein is CASSPPGGDRRDEQYF. The CDR3 bases are TGTGCCAGCTCACCACCGGGGGGTGACAGGCGAGACGAGCAGTACTTC.

In its sample, this clonotype was seen many times. This chain uses TRBV5-5 with TRBJ1-2, with 7 bases that match TRBD1. Germline V CDR1 and CDR2: SGHKS, YYEKEE (reference sequence). With 3 bases clipped from V and 4 bases from J, the junction kept 3 bases outside the gene matches. The CDR3 runs to 13 residues. The CDR3 loop is CASSSTGSYGYTF. In DNA, the CDR3 is TGTGCCAGCAGCTCGACAGGGAGCTATGGCTACACCTTC.

This clonotype has a handful of counts. The chain is built from TRBV5-4 and TRBJ2-5; possible D gene TRBD1, 7 bases. The CDR3 is made up of 16 amino acids. Deletions cut 4 bases from V and 6 bases from J, with 22 bases between. The germline V gene encodes CDR1 SGHNT and CDR2 YYREEE (reference sequence). The CDR3: CASSPTTGREGKTQYF. The DNA for the CDR3 is TGTGCCAGCAGCCCCACGACAGGGCGGGAAGGAAAGACCCAGTACTTC.